The clone carrying this TCR beta chain counts as medium-sized. As yet, its antigen is unknown. This specimen comes from a study of T cells in Graves' hyperthyroidism and ophthalmopathy. Authors of the study amplified TCR beta CDR3 regions from RNA transcripts. TCR CDR3 underwent first-round RT-PCR with the HTBI primer set. TCRdb independently ran MiXCR on the multiplex PCR reads; one entry per CDR3 protein. In the table there are a few hundred thousand distinct CDR3 sequences, 14% to 15% of which are singletons. Patients showing uncontrolled infection, other autoimmune disease, pregnancy or lactation were ineligible. The sample, blood from the first hyperthyroidism diagnosis, precedes any ophthalmopathy symptoms. Study outcomes and limitations: In the blood, most expanded thyroid clonotypes above 0.001 appeared as well.

The TCR sequence derives from a woman in her 40s with Graves' hyperthyroidism that later progressed to Graves' ophthalmopathy. The material sequenced was blood.

CDR3 amino acids: CASKRSGTSGSNEQFF. The CDR3, as DNA: TGTGCCAGCAAACGGTCCGGGACTAGCGGCAGCAATGAGCAGTTCTTC. The rearrangement joins TRBV27 to TRBJ2-1; 11 nucleotides agree with TRBD2. Germline V gene sequence: CDR1 MNHEY, CDR2 SMNVEV (reference sequence). Trimming removed 7 bases from V and 6 bases from J; junction bases left unmatched: 11. The CDR3 is 16 residues long.